The 21 T cell receptor beta chains below come from one sample, sequenced in a study of blood T cell repertoires in COVID-19. TCRdb keeps only in-frame clones here, not all; method: immunoSEQ multiplex PCR. The data show hundreds of thousands of clones, around 85% seen once. Sequenced input: peripheral blood. Every receptor here comes from a human donor in a cohort sampled during active COVID-19.

The gene calls are TRBV6-6 and TRBJ1-5; D is unclear. This CDR3 has 12 amino acids. Germline CDR1 is MNHNY and CDR2 is SVGAGI (reference sequence). V shed 11 bases and J shed 5 bases, with 13 bases lying between them. The CDR3 region is CAGTFEDQPQHF. DNA of the CDR3: TGTGCCGGCACCTTTGAGGATCAGCCCCAGCATTTT.

V and J are TRBV24-1 and TRBJ2-6; the match to TRBD1 covers 8 bases. CDR1 KGHDR and CDR2 SFDVKD come from the germline V gene. CDR3 length equals 15 residues. The V gene end was trimmed by 3 bases and the J gene end by 4 bases; junction bases not matched to a gene: 1. CDR3 protein: CATSDQGAGANVLTF. CDR3 DNA sequence: TGTGCCACCAGTGATCAGGGGGCGGGGGCCAACGTCCTGACTTTC.

The DNA for the CDR3 is TGCGCCAGCAGCTTGAGCCCCAGGGATTCACCCCTCCACTTT. It encodes CASSLSPRDSPLHF. The chain uses TRBV5-1 and TRBJ1-6; possibly TRBD1 for D (5 bases). The V and J ends lost 1 base and 8 bases respectively, with 10 bases between them. The CDR3 contains 14 residues. Germline CDR1 SGHRS, CDR2 YFSETQ.

This clone was recorded at least ten times. The V gene is TRBV6-2 or TRBV6-3, the J gene TRBJ1-5, with D possibly being TRBD1 (5 bases). CDR1 and CDR2 (germline): MNHEY, SVGEGT. The CDR3 has 15 residues. Trimming cost V 2 bases and J 6 bases, with 14 bases left between them. The CDR3 nucleotides read TGTGCCAGCAGTTACGATCCGACAGTACCTCAGCCCCAGCATTTT. Its translation: CASSYDPTVPQPQHF.

The genes are TRBV7-9 and TRBJ1-1, with a tentative D call TRBD1 (6 bases). Germline V gene data show CDR1 as SEHNR and CDR2 as FQNEAQ (reference sequence). There are 11 residues in the CDR3. The ends were cut back, 4 bases at V and 8 bases at J, with 8 bases in the middle. CDR3 amino acids: CASSSTGEAFF. CDR3 bases: TGTGCCAGCAGCTCCACAGGGGAAGCTTTCTTT.

This clone appeared many times. V usage is TRBV15 and J usage is TRBJ2-7; 11 nucleotides agree with TRBD2. The V gene end was trimmed by 9 bases and the J gene end by 3 bases; junction bases not matched to a gene: 4. The CDR3 extends over 13 amino acids. CDR1 and CDR2 from the germline V gene are LNHNV and YYDKDF (reference sequence). The CDR3 reads CATRTSGGYEQYF. The CDR3 DNA sequence: TGTGCCACACGTACTAGCGGGGGCTACGAGCAGTACTTC.

The chain carries TRBV3-1 (or the pseudogene TRBV3-2) and TRBJ1-4, with D perhaps matching TRBD1 (5 bases). The CDR3 is 14 amino acids. The germline V gene has CDR1 LGHDT and CDR2 YNNKEL (reference sequence). With 4 bases removed from V and 4 bases from J, the gap between germline ends came to 10 bases. CDR3 in amino acids: CASSRRDLNEKLFF. CDR3 coding DNA: TGTGCCAGCAGCCGGCGGGACCTTAATGAAAAACTGTTTTTT.

For this clone: Other DNA sequences in the sample encode the same CDR3. The chain recombines TRBV30 with TRBJ1-6; D is undetermined. V was pared by 3 bases and J by 7 bases, with 16 bases between. Germline V CDR1 and CDR2: GTSNPN, SVGIG (reference sequence). This CDR3 has 15 amino acids. The CDR3 DNA sequence: TGTGCCTGGAGCCTAGCGGGAGGCCGCAATTCACCCCTCCACTTT. Translated: CAWSLAGGRNSPLHF.

This clone occurred many times. This chain connects TRBV10-2 to TRBJ2-5; possibly TRBD1 for D (6 bases). Deletions cut 3 bases from V and 2 bases from J, with 10 bases between. This CDR3 has 14 residues. Germline-derived CDR1 and CDR2 are WSHSY and SAAADI. CDR3: CASSEQGGQETQYF. The CDR3 region has the DNA TGCGCCAGCAGTGAACAAGGGGGTCAAGAGACCCAGTACTTC.

V is TRBV7-8 and J is TRBJ1-2, with D possibly being TRBD1 (6 bases). Trimming stripped 5 bases from V and 3 bases from J, with 25 bases between. The germline V gene encodes CDR1 SGHVS and CDR2 FQNEAQ. This CDR3 region has 18 residues. CDR3 sequence: CASSHRAHGATIHYGYTF. The CDR3 DNA follows: TGTGCCAGCAGCCACAGGGCCCACGGAGCTACTATCCACTATGGCTACACCTTC.

In this sample, this clone turned up a few times. The genes are TRBV6-2 or TRBV6-3 and TRBJ2-7, with D possibly TRBD2 on 6 matching bases. From germline, CDR1 is MNHEY and CDR2 SVGEGT. Between the trimmed V and J ends, which lost 6 bases and 2 bases, there was a span of 14 bases. The CDR3 runs to 14 residues. CDR3 in amino acids: CASSLEGQAYEQYF. The CDR3 DNA reads TGTGCCAGCAGCCTGGAGGGTCAGGCCTACGAGCAGTACTTC.

This rearrangement joins TRBV5-4 to TRBJ2-3, with D tentatively TRBD2 (7 bases). V gave up 2 bases and J gave up 2 bases, with 12 bases separating them. Germline V CDR1 and CDR2: SGHNT, YYREEE (reference sequence). The CDR3 totals 15 residues. CDR3: CASSFAGAYTDTQYF. The CDR3 DNA follows: TGTGCCAGCAGCTTCGCGGGGGCTTACACAGATACGCAGTATTTT. The full variable domain, completed using reference TRBV5-4 and TRBJ2-3, is ETGVTQSPTHLIKTRGQQVTLRCSSQSGHNTVSWYQQALGQGPQFIFQYYREEENGRGNFPPRFSGLQFPNYSSELNVNALELDDSALYLCASSFAGAYTDTQYFGPGTRLTVL.

The rearrangement links TRBV6-2 or TRBV6-3 to TRBJ1-2; D perhaps matches TRBD1 (5 bases). The germline V gene encodes CDR1 MNHEY and CDR2 SVGEGT. V was trimmed by 2 bases and J by 12 bases, leaving 16 bases between them. The CDR3 has 13 amino acids. The CDR3 DNA follows: TGTGCCAGCAGTTACGACAGCTTTGGAAAGGACACCTTC. Amino acids: CASSYDSFGKDTF.

The chain combines TRBV12-3 or TRBV12-4 with TRBJ1-1; D gene ambiguous. Trimming took off 5 bases at V and 4 bases at J, with 8 bases between the two ends. This CDR3 has 12 residues. CDR3 amino acids: CASSTVGTEAFF. The CDR3 coding sequence is TGTGCCAGCAGTACAGTTGGCACTGAAGCTTTCTTT.

This clone was counted a few times. The CDR3 DNA reads TGTGCCAGCAGCCATCGTATTGGGACAGGGCCCTACGAGCAGTACTTC. Translated, it gives CASSHRIGTGPYEQYF. J is TRBJ2-7 and V is TRBV14; 9 bases agree with TRBD1. With V trimmed by 3 bases and J by 2 bases, 8 bases remained unmatched. This CDR3 spans 16 amino acids. From germline, CDR1 is SGHDN and CDR2 FVKESK. The whole variable domain, filled in from reference TRBV14 and TRBJ2-7, reads EAGVTQFPSHSVIEKGQTVTLRCDPISGHDNLYWYRRVMGKEIKFLLHFVKESKQDESGMPNNRFLAERTGGTYSTLKVQPAELEDSGVYFCASSHRIGTGPYEQYFGPGTRLTVT.

The chain links TRBV19 to TRBJ1-1; 9 bases fit TRBD1. This CDR3 region has 15 residues. J lost 5 bases, V lost 6 bases, and 10 bases had no gene match. From germline, CDR1 is LNHDA and CDR2 SQIVND (reference sequence). The CDR3 coding sequence is TGTGCCAGTAGGATCAAGGACAGGGGTGGAACTGAAGCTTTCTTT. Translated: CASRIKDRGGTEAFF.

Only a few counts were recorded for this clone. V usage is TRBV11-2 and J usage is TRBJ2-7; TRBD1 might be the D (6 bases). There are 15 residues in the CDR3. V dropped 0 bases and J dropped 3 bases, with 12 bases sitting between them. Germline CDR1 is SGHAT and CDR2 is FQNNGV. CDR3 protein: CASSLEIRGHYEQYF. The CDR3 DNA reads TGTGCCAGCAGCTTAGAAATCAGGGGACACTACGAGCAGTACTTC.

The chain recombines TRBV24-1 with TRBJ2-5; 10 nucleotides match TRBD1. The V and J ends lost 6 bases and 5 bases, in that order; junction bases with no gene match: 5. Germline CDR1 and CDR2: KGHDR and SFDVKD. This CDR3 is 14 amino acids long. CDR3 region: CATSLRDRGETQYF. CDR3 coding DNA: TGTGCCACCAGTCTCCGGGACAGGGGTGAGACCCAGTACTTC.

The rearrangement joins TRBV21-1 to TRBJ2-1; the table's D call TRBD2 went unverified against the DNA. TRBV21-1 constitutes a pseudogene. The CDR3 runs to 14 residues. CDR3 residues: CASSPASGGGLQFF. For the CDR3, the DNA is TGTGCCAGCAGCCCCGCTAGCGGGGGGGGACTGCAGTTCTTC.

The chain has TRBV27 and TRBJ1-1; D is unclear. Trimming stripped 8 bases from V and 4 bases from J, with 14 bases between. Germline values: CDR1 MNHEY, CDR2 SMNVEV (reference sequence). The CDR3 is 13 residues long. The DNA for the CDR3 is TGTGCCAGCTCACTGGGGAGGGCCACTGAAGCTTTCTTT. As protein: CASSLGRATEAFF.

This clone showed up just once. CDR3 sequence: CSVDLTGLWSNEQFF. The CDR3 coding sequence is TGCAGCGTTGACCTAACAGGGTTATGGAGCAATGAGCAGTTCTTC. The chain is built from TRBV29-1 and TRBJ2-1, with D possibly TRBD1 on 6 matching bases. This CDR3 spans 15 amino acids. Germline lookup yields CDR1 SQVTM and CDR2 ANQGSEA. The germline V and J ends were trimmed by 3 bases and 6 bases, with 18 bases remaining between them.